One and the same sample provided the 19 T cell receptor beta chains below, sequenced in a study of CD8+ T cells in alopecia areata. Sequencing used cDNA as its template, made by extracting RNA and reverse transcribing it. Some clones are missing from TCRdb's copy, which holds only in-frame ones; the method was immunoSEQ multiplex PCR. In the table there are 100,000 to 120,000 clones, roughly 60% of which are singletons. Source material: CD8+ T cells sorted from blood. The receptor set was obtained from a human donor in good health.

The rearrangement uses TRBV27 and TRBJ2-3; perhaps TRBD2 as D (5 bases). Germline values: CDR1 MNHEY, CDR2 SMNVEV (reference sequence). The CDR3 is 15 residues long. Trimming cost V 6 bases and J 2 bases, with 15 bases left between them. The CDR3 nucleotides are TGTGCCAGCAGCCTTTATCCTAGCCACACAGATACGCAGTATTTT. As protein: CASSLYPSHTDTQYF.

The rearrangement links TRBV6-4 to TRBJ1-6; D remains unclear. Per the germline V gene, CDR1 is MRHNA and CDR2 is SNTAGT. The V gene lost 5 bases and the J gene lost 6 bases, with 14 bases spanning the gap. The CDR3 runs 15 residues. The CDR3 DNA is TGTGCCAGCAGTCCCGCGGCCCAGCTTAATTCACCCCTCCACTTT. Protein product: CASSPAAQLNSPLHF.

The J gene is TRBJ2-5, the V gene TRBV30; the D gene is possibly TRBD2 (5 bases). Trimming removed 0 bases from V and 4 bases from J, with 9 bases in between. Germline V gives CDR1 GTSNPN, CDR2 SVGIG (reference sequence). CDR3 length: 13 amino acids. Here the CDR3 reads CAWSVGGRETQYF. The CDR3, as DNA: TGTGCCTGGAGTGTGGGCGGGCGAGAGACCCAGTACTTC.

The chain carries TRBV11-2 and TRBJ1-1; D gene uncertain. The CDR3 spans 15 residues. The V and J ends lost 3 bases and 1 base respectively, with 12 bases between them. Germline values: CDR1 SGHAT, CDR2 FQNNGV. This CDR3 reads CASSFDTGRNTEAFF. CDR3 DNA: TGTGCCAGCAGCTTTGATACGGGAAGGAACACTGAAGCTTTCTTT.

The chain has TRBV28 and TRBJ2-6; D uncertain. Trimming removed 5 bases from V and 6 bases from J, with 14 bases in between. CDR3 length: 15 amino acids. Germline values: CDR1 MDHEN, CDR2 SYDVKM. This CDR3 reads CASSRPPREANVLTF. DNA for the CDR3: TGTGCCAGCAGTCGACCGCCTCGCGAGGCCAACGTCCTGACTTTC.

The V call is TRBV29-1, the J call TRBJ2-1, with 12 bases that match TRBD1. This CDR3 has 11 amino acids. Losses at the gene ends were 5 bases for V and 14 bases for J; bases not matched to a gene: 4. Germline V gives CDR1 SQVTM, CDR2 ANQGSEA. CDR3 protein: CSVWDRGLKFF. The CDR3 DNA is TGCAGCGTTTGGGACAGGGGGCTGAAGTTCTTC.

CDR3 residues: CASSFYPTYEQYF. DNA for the CDR3: TGCGCCAGCAGCTTCTATCCAACCTACGAGCAGTACTTC. This chain connects TRBV5-1 to TRBJ2-7; D gene uncertain. The CDR3 contains 13 residues. Trimming pared 2 bases from V and 2 bases from J, leaving 8 bases between. CDR1 SGHRS and CDR2 YFSETQ come from the germline V gene.

The CDR3 loop is CSVLTGGELGEQFF. The CDR3 region has the DNA TGCAGCGTCCTGACAGGGGGCGAACTCGGTGAGCAGTTCTTC. The chain has TRBV29-1 and TRBJ2-1; TRBD1 agrees at 10 bases. Trimming took 6 bases from V and 9 from J; bases not matched to a gene: 11. CDR3 size: 14 residues. Germline lookup yields CDR1 SQVTM and CDR2 ANQGSEA.

This chain links TRBV2 with TRBJ2-7; D is ambiguous. The CDR3 runs to 12 residues. Between the trimmed V and J ends, which lost 10 bases and 2 bases, there was a span of 12 bases. Looked up from germline, CDR1 is SNHLY and CDR2 is FYNNEI. The CDR3 sequence: CATRPPAYEQYF. The CDR3 nucleotides are TGTGCCACCAGGCCCCCTGCCTACGAGCAGTACTTC.

The chain has TRBV9 and TRBJ2-7; D not certain. Looked up from germline, CDR1 is SGDLS and CDR2 is YYNGEE. The V and J ends lost 4 bases and 3 bases respectively, with 11 bases between them. The CDR3 covers 13 residues. CDR3: CASSLDAGYEQYF. As DNA, the CDR3 is TGTGCCAGCAGCCTGGACGCAGGCTACGAGCAGTACTTC.

Only one count was recorded for this clone. The gene calls are TRBV2 and TRBJ2-5, with a weak D call TRBD1 (5 bases). V gave up 1 base and J gave up 3 bases, with 12 bases separating them. CDR1 is SNHLY, CDR2 FYNNEI, per germline. This CDR3 spans 15 amino acids. CDR3 in DNA: TGTGCCAGCAGTGAAGGGTATAGGGGTGAAGAGACCCAGTACTTC. As protein: CASSEGYRGEETQYF.

Only a few counts were recorded for this clone. This sequence joins TRBV15 and TRBJ1-6, with 9 nucleotides matching TRBD1. The CDR3 has 17 residues. J was trimmed by 6 bases and V by 0 bases; bases with no gene match: 6. CDR1 LNHNV and CDR2 YYDKDF come from the germline V gene (reference sequence). CDR3 residues: CATSRDLWDRVNSPLHF. In DNA form, the CDR3 reads TGTGCCACCAGCAGAGATCTGTGGGACAGGGTTAATTCACCCCTCCACTTT.

The chain joins TRBV9 to TRBJ1-1, with TRBD1 matching over 9 bases. The CDR3 spans 17 residues. Germline V gene data show CDR1 as SGDLS and CDR2 as YYNGEE. Unmatched junction bases numbered 15, after V lost 4 bases and J lost 5 bases. This chain's CDR3 is CASSSPRQGGRETEAFF. The CDR3, as DNA: TGTGCCAGCAGCTCACCGAGACAGGGGGGAAGAGAAACTGAAGCTTTCTTT.

This sequence joins TRBV30 and TRBJ1-2; 9 nucleotides line up with TRBD1. The V and J ends lost 2 bases and 7 bases, in that order; junction bases with no gene match: 8. Germline assignment: CDR1 GTSNPN and CDR2 SVGIG (reference sequence). The CDR3 loop spans 14 amino acids. CDR3 residues: CAWSIGTGWFGYTF. The DNA for the CDR3 is TGTGCCTGGAGTATCGGGACAGGGTGGTTTGGCTACACCTTC.

The table lists this clone with a few counts. The rearrangement uses TRBV9 and TRBJ2-2; D might be TRBD2 (6 bases). V was shortened by 0 bases and J by 3 bases, with 9 bases between the two germline ends. From germline, CDR1 is SGDLS and CDR2 YYNGEE. CDR3 length equals 15 residues. The CDR3 nucleotides read TGTGCCAGCAGCGTAGGTAGCGGATACACCGGGGAGCTGTTTTTT. This gives the protein CASSVGSGYTGELFF. The whole variable domain, remainder taken from reference TRBV9 and TRBJ2-2, is DSGVTQTPKHLITATGQRVTLRCSPRSGDLSVYWYQQSLDQGLQFLIQYYNGEERAKGNILERFSAQQFPDLHSELNLSSLELGDSALYFCASSVGSGYTGELFFGEGSRLTVL.

A remark on this clone: The junction departs from germline at one end; a sequencing error may be responsible. Other nucleotide sequences in the sample specify the same CDR3. The CDR3 DNA sequence: TGCGCCAGCAGCCAAGATTTGGGACAGGGCGGTAACGAGCAGTACTTC. Encoded protein: CASSQDLGQGGNEQYF. V and J are TRBV5-4 and TRBJ2-7, with 9 bases matching TRBD1. The length of the CDR3 is 16 residues. The germline V gene has CDR1 SGHNT and CDR2 YYREEE (reference sequence).

This sequence joins TRBV6-4 and TRBJ2-1; D possibly matches TRBD1 or TRBD2 (5 bases each). The CDR3 covers 13 residues. Germline loops: CDR1 MRHNA, CDR2 SNTAGT. Trimming left V 3 bases short and J 9 bases short, with 12 bases between. The CDR3 loop reads CASSETPRGEQFF. The CDR3 region has the DNA TGTGCCAGCAGTGAAACCCCGAGGGGTGAGCAGTTCTTC.

The chain joins TRBV7-9 to TRBJ2-1; TRBD1 agrees at 7 bases. Germline values: CDR1 SEHNR, CDR2 FQNEAQ (reference sequence). CDR3 size: 14 residues. J lost 4 bases, V lost 2 bases, and 2 bases had no gene match. CDR3 in amino acids: CASSLSGQYNEQFF. The CDR3 DNA reads TGTGCCAGCAGCTTATCGGGACAGTACAATGAGCAGTTCTTC.

The gene calls are TRBV5-6 and TRBJ1-2; D is uncertain. Per the germline V gene, CDR1 is SGHDT and CDR2 is YYEEEE. This CDR3 region has 14 residues. V dropped 1 base and J dropped 8 bases, with 15 bases sitting between them. The CDR3 DNA reads TGTGCCAGCAGCTTGCCGGCCGCAATTGGAGGCTACACCTTC. Protein: CASSLPAAIGGYTF.